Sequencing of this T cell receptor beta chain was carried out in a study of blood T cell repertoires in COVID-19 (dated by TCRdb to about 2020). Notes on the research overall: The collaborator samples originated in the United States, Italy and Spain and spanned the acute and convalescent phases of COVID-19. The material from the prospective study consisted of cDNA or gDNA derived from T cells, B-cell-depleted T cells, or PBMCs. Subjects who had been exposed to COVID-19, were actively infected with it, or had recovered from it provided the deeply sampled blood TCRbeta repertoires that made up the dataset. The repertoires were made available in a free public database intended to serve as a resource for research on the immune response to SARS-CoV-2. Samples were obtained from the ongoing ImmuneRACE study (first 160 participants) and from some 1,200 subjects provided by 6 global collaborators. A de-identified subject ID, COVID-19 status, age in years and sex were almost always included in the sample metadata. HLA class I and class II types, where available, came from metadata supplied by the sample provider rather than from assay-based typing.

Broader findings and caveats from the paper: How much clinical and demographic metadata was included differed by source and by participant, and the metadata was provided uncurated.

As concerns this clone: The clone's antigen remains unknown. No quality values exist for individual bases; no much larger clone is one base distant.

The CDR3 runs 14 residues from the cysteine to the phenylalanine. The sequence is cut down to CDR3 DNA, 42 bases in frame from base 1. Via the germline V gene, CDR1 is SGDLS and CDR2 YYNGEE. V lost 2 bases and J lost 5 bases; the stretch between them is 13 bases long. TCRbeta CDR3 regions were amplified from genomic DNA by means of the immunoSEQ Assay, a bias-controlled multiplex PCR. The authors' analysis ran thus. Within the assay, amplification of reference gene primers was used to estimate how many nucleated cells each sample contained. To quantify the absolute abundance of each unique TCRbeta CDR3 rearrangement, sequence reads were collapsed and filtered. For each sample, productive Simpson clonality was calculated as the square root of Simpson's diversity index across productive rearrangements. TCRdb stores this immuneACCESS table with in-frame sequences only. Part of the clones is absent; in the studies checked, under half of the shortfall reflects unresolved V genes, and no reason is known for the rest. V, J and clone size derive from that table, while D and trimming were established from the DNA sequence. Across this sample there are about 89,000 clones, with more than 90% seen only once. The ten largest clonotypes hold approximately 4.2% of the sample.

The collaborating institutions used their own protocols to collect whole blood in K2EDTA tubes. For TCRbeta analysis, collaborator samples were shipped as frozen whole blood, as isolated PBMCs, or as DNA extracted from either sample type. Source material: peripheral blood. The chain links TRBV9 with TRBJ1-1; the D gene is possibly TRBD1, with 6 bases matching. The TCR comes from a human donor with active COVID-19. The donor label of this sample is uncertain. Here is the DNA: TGTGCCAGCAGCGTTGTAGGGGGTCAGACTGAAGCTTTCTTT. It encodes CASSVVGGQTEAFF. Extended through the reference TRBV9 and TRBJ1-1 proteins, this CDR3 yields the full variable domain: DSGVTQTPKHLITATGQRVTLRCSPRSGDLSVYWYQQSLDQGLQFLIQYYNGEERAKGNILERFSAQQFPDLHSELNLSSLELGDSALYFCASSVVGGQTEAFFGQGTRLTVV.